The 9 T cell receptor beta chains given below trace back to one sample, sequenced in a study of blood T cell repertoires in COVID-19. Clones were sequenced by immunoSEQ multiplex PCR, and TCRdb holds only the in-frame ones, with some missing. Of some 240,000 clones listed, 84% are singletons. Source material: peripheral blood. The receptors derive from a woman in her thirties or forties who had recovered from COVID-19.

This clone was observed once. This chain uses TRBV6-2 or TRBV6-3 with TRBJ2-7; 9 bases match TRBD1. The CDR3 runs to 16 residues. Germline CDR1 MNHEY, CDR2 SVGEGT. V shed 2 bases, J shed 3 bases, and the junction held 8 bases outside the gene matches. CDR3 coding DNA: TGTGCCAGCAGTTACGTCACCGGGACAGGGCTCTACGAGCAGTACTTC. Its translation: CASSYVTGTGLYEQYF.

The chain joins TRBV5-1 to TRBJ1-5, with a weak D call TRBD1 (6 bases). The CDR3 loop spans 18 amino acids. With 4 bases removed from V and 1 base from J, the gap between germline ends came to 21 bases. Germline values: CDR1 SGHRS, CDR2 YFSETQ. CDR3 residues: CASSRHPKDSKSNQPQHF. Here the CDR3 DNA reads TGCGCCAGCAGCAGACATCCGAAGGACAGTAAGAGCAATCAGCCCCAGCATTTT. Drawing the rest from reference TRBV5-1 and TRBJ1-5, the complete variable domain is KAGVTQTPRYLIKTRGQQVTLSCSPISGHRSVSWYQQTPGQGLQFLFEYFSETQRNKGNFPGRFSGRQFSNSRSEMNVSTLELGDSALYLCASSRHPKDSKSNQPQHFGDGTRLSIL.

CDR3 DNA sequence: TGCGCCAGCAGCCAGGGGGACGGGGGTTATGGCTACACCTTC. This codes for CASSQGDGGYGYTF. The chain has TRBV5-1 and TRBJ1-2; 7 nucleotides match TRBD1. CDR1 SGHRS and CDR2 YFSETQ come from the germline V gene. With 4 bases clipped from V and 5 bases from J, the junction kept 8 bases outside the gene matches. CDR3 length: 14 amino acids.

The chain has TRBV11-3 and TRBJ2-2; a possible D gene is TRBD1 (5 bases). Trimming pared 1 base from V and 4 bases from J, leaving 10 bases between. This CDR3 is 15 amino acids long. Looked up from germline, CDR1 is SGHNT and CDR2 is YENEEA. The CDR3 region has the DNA TGTGCCAGCAGCTTAGTTACAGGAGCCACCGGGGAGCTGTTTTTT. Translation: CASSLVTGATGELFF. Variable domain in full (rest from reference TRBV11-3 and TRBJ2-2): EAGVVQSPRYKIIEKKQPVAFWCNPISGHNTLYWYLQNLGQGPELLIRYENEEAVDDSQLPKDRFSAERLKGVDSTLKIQPAELGDSAVYLCASSLVTGATGELFFGEGSRLTVL.

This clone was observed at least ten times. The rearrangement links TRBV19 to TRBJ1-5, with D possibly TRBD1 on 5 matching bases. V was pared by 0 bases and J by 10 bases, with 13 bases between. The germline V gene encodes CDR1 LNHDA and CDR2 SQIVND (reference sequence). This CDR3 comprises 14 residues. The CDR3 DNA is TGTGCCAGTAGTATAGATCCGGGACTTCTTCCCCAGCATTTT. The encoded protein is CASSIDPGLLPQHF.

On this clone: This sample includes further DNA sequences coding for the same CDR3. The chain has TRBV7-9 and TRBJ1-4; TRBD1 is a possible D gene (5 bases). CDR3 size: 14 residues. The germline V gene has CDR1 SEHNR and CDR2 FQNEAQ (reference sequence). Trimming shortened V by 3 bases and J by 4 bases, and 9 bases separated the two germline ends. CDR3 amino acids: CASSLTGGNEKLFF. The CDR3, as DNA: TGTGCCAGCAGCTTGACCGGGGGTAATGAAAAACTGTTTTTT.

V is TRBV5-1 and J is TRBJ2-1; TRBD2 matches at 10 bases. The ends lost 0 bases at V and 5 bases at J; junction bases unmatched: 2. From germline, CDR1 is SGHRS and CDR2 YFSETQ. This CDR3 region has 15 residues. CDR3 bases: TGCGCCAGCAGCTTGGCTCTAGCGGGGGACAATGAGCAGTTCTTC. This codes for CASSLALAGDNEQFF.

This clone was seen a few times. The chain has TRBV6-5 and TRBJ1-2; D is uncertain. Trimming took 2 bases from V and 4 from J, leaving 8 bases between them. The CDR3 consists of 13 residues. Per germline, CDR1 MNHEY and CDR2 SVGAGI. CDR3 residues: CASSYGQFYGYTF. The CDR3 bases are TGTGCCAGCAGTTACGGCCAGTTCTATGGCTACACCTTC.

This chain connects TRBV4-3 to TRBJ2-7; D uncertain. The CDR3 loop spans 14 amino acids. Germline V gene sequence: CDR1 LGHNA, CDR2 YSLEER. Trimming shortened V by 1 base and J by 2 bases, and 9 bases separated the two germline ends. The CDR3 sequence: CASSQAFGAYEQYF. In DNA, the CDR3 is TGCGCCAGCAGCCAAGCTTTCGGAGCCTACGAGCAGTACTTC.